The clone carrying this TCR beta chain was seen more than once but under ten times. What it recognizes is unknown. This sample was included in a study of Ad26.COV2.S vaccination and SARS-CoV-2 variants. Study-level information: Intramuscular Ad26.COV2.S doses were given once or twice, 56 days apart. Study-level results: Reportedly, spike-specific CD8+ and CD4+ T cell responses achieved substantial breadth once vaccination had taken place. Relative to placebo recipients, vaccine recipients exhibited elevated spike-specific TCR breadth. Researchers reported similar non-spike TCR breadth in vaccine and placebo recipients.

Treatment of the sample: some 19 received Ad26.COV2.S at low or high dose, single or two shots; 5 received placebo; per-sample allocation not given. Following the first vaccine or placebo injection, samples were taken on day 63. Trimming pared 3 bases from V and 4 bases from J, leaving 9 bases between. This CDR3 region has 14 residues. The germline CDR1 and CDR2 sequences are SGHVS and FNYEAQ. Sequencing was performed with immunoSEQ multiplex PCR; in TCRdb, only in-frame clones are kept and a portion is missing. The sample records around 450,000 clones, 90% being singletons. The source is a person aged 18-65 years who received the Ad26.COV2.S COVID-19 vaccine or a placebo. Material: peripheral blood, obtained in a trial of Ad26.COV2.S vaccine versus placebo. The chain combines TRBV7-6 with TRBJ1-4; D is possibly TRBD1 (6 bases). The CDR3 is CASSLGAVNEKLFF. CDR3 nucleotide sequence: TGTGCCAGCAGCTTGGGGGCAGTTAATGAAAAACTGTTTTTT.